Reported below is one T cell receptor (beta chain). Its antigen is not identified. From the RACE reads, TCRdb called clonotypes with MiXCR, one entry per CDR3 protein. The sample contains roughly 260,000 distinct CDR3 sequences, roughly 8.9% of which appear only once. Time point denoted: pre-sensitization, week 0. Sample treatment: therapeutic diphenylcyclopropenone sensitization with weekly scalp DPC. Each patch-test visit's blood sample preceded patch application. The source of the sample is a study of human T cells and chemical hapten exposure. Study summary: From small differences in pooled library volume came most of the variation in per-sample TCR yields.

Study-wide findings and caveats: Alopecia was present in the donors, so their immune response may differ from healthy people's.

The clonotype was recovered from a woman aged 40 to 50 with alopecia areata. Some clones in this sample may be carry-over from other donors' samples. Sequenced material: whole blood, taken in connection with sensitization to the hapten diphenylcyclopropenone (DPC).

The CDR3 here is CASSLAGSSGANVLTF. The CDR3 DNA is TGTGCCAGCAGCTTAGCAGGGAGCTCTGGGGCCAACGTCCTGACTTTC. V and J are TRBV7-9 and TRBJ2-6; a possible D gene is TRBD2 (5 bases). CDR3 length: 16 residues. From germline, CDR1 is SEHNR and CDR2 FQNEAQ (reference sequence). V was pared by 0 bases and J by 0 bases, with 6 bases between.